This entry lists 24 T cell receptor beta chains sequenced from one sample in a study of T-cell reconstitution after alpha-beta-depleted transplantation in children. Preparing the TCRbeta library involved the use of unique molecular identifiers. TCRdb re-called the PCR reads through MiXCR, storing one row per CDR3 protein. The data contain hundreds of thousands of distinct CDR3 sequences, 13% of them singletons. Sequenced material: PBMCs, taken before TCRalphabeta/CD19-depleted stem cell transplant. The receptors originated from a girl aged 2 to 10 with congenital amegakaryocytic thrombocytopenia, due to receive a stem cell transplant.

In this sample, this clonotype turned up many times. Germline is not matched at one junction end, which may reflect a read error. For the CDR3, the DNA is TGTGCCAGCAGTCCGGGCAATGAGCAGTTCTTC. This encodes CASSPGNEQFF. The rearrangement links TRBV5-1 to TRBJ2-1; no firm D call. The CDR3 length is 11 residues. Germline V lookup: CDR1 SGHRS, CDR2 YFSETQ.

This clonotype was found many times. CDR3 in DNA: TGCAGCGTTCTCGGACACATCTCTGGAAACACCATATATTTT. Its protein is CSVLGHISGNTIYF. The J gene is TRBJ1-3, the V gene TRBV29-1, with D maybe TRBD1 (5 bases). Trimming took 5 bases from V and 0 from J, leaving 11 bases between them. This CDR3 has 14 amino acids. Germline lookup yields CDR1 SQVTM and CDR2 ANQGSEA.

This clonotype showed up just a few times. This sequence joins TRBV7-2 and TRBJ2-2; TRBD2 matches 10 bases. Trimming removed 0 bases from V and 6 bases from J; junction bases left unmatched: 4. Germline V gene lookup returns CDR1 SGHTA and CDR2 FQGNSA. This CDR3 spans 16 amino acids. DNA for the CDR3: TGTGCCAGCAGCTTAGCGGGTAGCGGGAGGCCCGGGGAGCTGTTTTTT. Protein: CASSLAGSGRPGELFF.

This clonotype was seen many times. V is TRBV20-1 and J is TRBJ2-3; TRBD1 matches 9 bases. Germline V CDR1 and CDR2: DFQATT, SNEGSKA (reference sequence). J was trimmed by 3 bases and V by 6 bases; bases with no gene match: 13. The CDR3 has 16 amino acids. This CDR3 reads CSATGPTGGYTDTQYF. CDR3 nucleotides: TGCAGTGCCACCGGCCCGACAGGGGGTTATACAGATACGCAGTATTTT.

The chain is built from TRBV5-1 and TRBJ1-6; D gene uncertain. Germline CDR1 and CDR2: SGHRS and YFSETQ. Trimming stripped 4 bases from V and 8 bases from J, with 10 bases between. The CDR3 covers 13 residues. The CDR3 spells CASSNGWDSPLHF. CDR3 sequence (DNA): TGCGCCAGCAGCAACGGATGGGATTCACCCCTCCACTTT.

This clonotype was seen many times. The rearrangement links TRBV20-1 to TRBJ2-1; maybe TRBD1 (5 bases). Trimming shortened V by 3 bases and J by 8 bases, and 20 bases separated the two germline ends. This CDR3 has 15 amino acids. CDR1 is DFQATT, CDR2 SNEGSKA, per germline (reference sequence). CDR3 DNA sequence: TGCAGTGCTAGGAATTGGGGCCACCGTTTCGATGAGCAGTTCTTC. As protein: CSARNWGHRFDEQFF.

The sample holds a few counts of this clonotype. This chain uses TRBV5-1 with TRBJ1-3, with D hard to call. Trimming left V 0 bases short and J 1 base short, with 20 bases between. There are 19 residues in the CDR3. CDR1 SGHRS and CDR2 YFSETQ come from the germline V gene. CDR3 protein: CASSLAPSGVSRSGNTIYF. As DNA, the CDR3 is TGCGCCAGCAGCTTGGCGCCTTCCGGGGTGTCGAGGTCTGGAAACACCATATATTTT.

V and J are TRBV11-2 and TRBJ2-5; 9 nucleotides match TRBD2. Germline V CDR1 and CDR2: SGHAT, FQNNGV. The ends lost 6 bases at V and 5 bases at J; junction bases unmatched: 7. The CDR3 sequence is 14 residues long. The CDR3 bases are TGTGCCAGCAGTCCAGCGGGAGGCCCCGAGACCCAGTACTTC. It is translated as CASSPAGGPETQYF. Together with reference TRBV11-2 and TRBJ2-5, the CDR3 gives the full variable domain: EAGVAQSPRYKIIEKRQSVAFWCNPISGHATLYWYQQILGQGPKLLIQFQNNGVVDDSQLPKDRFSAERLKGVDSTLKIQPAKLEDSAVYLCASSPAGGPETQYFGPGTRLLVL.

This clonotype was picked up many times. The rearrangement links TRBV20-1 to TRBJ2-3, with D possibly TRBD2 on 5 matching bases. The CDR3 runs to 12 residues. Germline V gene lookup returns CDR1 DFQATT and CDR2 SNEGSKA (reference sequence). V was trimmed by 3 bases and J by 8 bases, leaving 12 bases between them. CDR3 amino acids: CSASGLGPTQYF. The CDR3 coding sequence is TGCAGTGCTAGTGGACTTGGCCCTACGCAGTATTTT.

Turning to this clonotype: A much more abundant neighbour one base away suggests this may be a read error. V and J are TRBV20-1 and TRBJ2-1; 15 nucleotides match TRBD2. The V segment lost 0 bases and the J segment 3 bases; nucleotides outside the gene matches: 6. The CDR3 consists of 18 residues. Germline CDR1 DFQATT, CDR2 SNEGSKA (reference sequence). The CDR3 loop is CSARDVGLAGGRYNEQFF. DNA for the CDR3: TGCAGTGCTAGAGACGTCGGACTAGCGGGAGGGCGCTACAATGAGCAGTTCTTC.

At least ten counts were recorded for this clonotype. The rearrangement links TRBV20-1 to TRBJ2-3, with TRBD2 as a possible D gene (5 bases). Trimming cost V 6 bases and J 1 base, with 14 bases left between them. The germline gives CDR1 DFQATT, CDR2 SNEGSKA (reference sequence). CDR3 length: 14 residues. This chain's CDR3 is CSALRGSGTDTQYF. In DNA form, the CDR3 reads TGCAGTGCCCTTCGGGGTAGCGGCACAGATACGCAGTATTTT.

The V and J genes are TRBV3-1 and TRBJ2-5; 14 bases agree with TRBD2. The CDR3 is 16 residues long. Germline values: CDR1 LGHDT, CDR2 YNNKEL (reference sequence). V shed 3 bases, J shed 5 bases, and the junction held 5 bases outside the gene matches. The CDR3 sequence: CASSHEGLAGVETQYF. The CDR3 nucleotides are TGTGCCAGCAGCCATGAGGGACTAGCGGGAGTCGAGACCCAGTACTTC.

The rearrangement joins TRBV12-3 or TRBV12-4 to TRBJ1-4, with 7 bases that match TRBD1. The J segment lost 6 bases and the V segment lost 7 bases, leaving 5 bases of the junction unmatched. There are 13 residues in the CDR3. The DNA for the CDR3 is TGTGCCAGCAATAACAGGGGCTATGAAAAACTGTTTTTT. Its protein product is CASNNRGYEKLFF.

This clonotype has more than one count but fewer than ten. The chain employs TRBV28 and TRBJ2-2, with D tentatively TRBD1 (5 bases). Germline V lookup: CDR1 MDHEN, CDR2 SYDVKM. The CDR3 covers 15 residues. V shed 2 bases and J shed 5 bases, with 12 bases lying between them. In DNA form, the CDR3 reads TGTGCCAGCAGTTTACCCCAGACAGAAACCGGGGAGCTGTTTTTT. It codes for CASSLPQTETGELFF.

This chain connects TRBV10-3 to TRBJ2-4, with D perhaps TRBD1 or TRBD2 (5 bases each). The V gene's germline CDR1 is ENHRY and CDR2 SYGVKD. V was trimmed by 0 bases and J by 9 bases, leaving 15 bases between them. CDR3 length: 15 residues. This CDR3 reads CAISESGTAGVIQYF. DNA of the CDR3: TGTGCCATCAGTGAGTCCGGGACCGCGGGCGTCATTCAGTACTTC.

The gene calls are TRBV29-1 and TRBJ1-1, with a tentative D call TRBD1 (5 bases). Germline V gives CDR1 SQVTM, CDR2 ANQGSEA. Trimming took 5 bases from V and 2 from J, leaving 12 bases between them. There are 13 residues in the CDR3. DNA for the CDR3: TGCAGCGTTCCTTCGGGACCCAACACTGAAGCTTTCTTT. Translated, it gives CSVPSGPNTEAFF.

Worth noting for this clonotype: This sequence may be a read error, since a much larger clone differs from it by one base. This sequence joins TRBV7-2 and TRBJ1-2, with a tentative D call TRBD1 (6 bases). There are 14 residues in the CDR3. V was pared by 1 base and J by 3 bases, with 9 bases between. Germline V gene sequence: CDR1 SGHTA, CDR2 FQGNSA. The CDR3 DNA sequence: TGTGCCAGCAGCTTAGGGCCAGGGGACTATGGCTACACCTTC. The encoded protein is CASSLGPGDYGYTF. Filled out from reference TRBV7-2 and TRBJ1-2, the complete variable domain reads GAGVSQSPSNKVTEKGKDVELRCDPISGHTALYWYRQSLGQGLEFLIYFQGNSAPDKSGLPSDRFSAERTGGSVSTLTIQRTQQEDSAVYLCASSLGPGDYGYTFGSGTRLTVV.

This clonotype has a count of ten or more. The chain carries TRBV20-1 and TRBJ2-5; tentatively, D is TRBD1 (6 bases). V was shortened by 5 bases and J by 2 bases, with 12 bases between the two germline ends. This CDR3 contains 13 residues. Germline V lookup: CDR1 DFQATT, CDR2 SNEGSKA (reference sequence). The CDR3 is CSAPGVRQETQYF. The CDR3 region has the DNA TGCAGTGCTCCAGGGGTTCGGCAAGAGACCCAGTACTTC.

At least ten counts were recorded for this clonotype. The chain combines TRBV7-9 with TRBJ2-7; D is perhaps TRBD2 (6 bases). Germline lookup yields CDR1 SEHNR and CDR2 FQNEAQ (reference sequence). The ends were cut back, 10 bases at V and 5 bases at J, with 15 bases in the middle. This CDR3 comprises 12 residues. CDR3 sequence (DNA): TGTGCCACCGCCTTGGGGGAGGACGAGCAGTACTTC. Residues: CATALGEDEQYF.

This clonotype was recorded at least ten times. The chain couples TRBV20-1 to TRBJ2-1; D might be TRBD1 or TRBD2, each matching 5 bases. V gave up 6 bases and J gave up 0 bases, with 15 bases separating them. Germline V CDR1 and CDR2: DFQATT, SNEGSKA (reference sequence). This CDR3 has 15 residues. CDR3 DNA: TGCAGTGCGGCTGCCGGGACCTACTCCTACAATGAGCAGTTCTTC. Amino acids: CSAAAGTYSYNEQFF.

This clonotype was seen only a few times. The chain combines TRBV12-3 or TRBV12-4 with TRBJ2-3, with TRBD2 matching 8 bases. This CDR3 has 17 amino acids. V was pared by 4 bases and J by 2 bases, with 11 bases of the junction left unmatched. The CDR3 DNA follows: TGTGCCAGCAGTTCGAGACTAGCGAGGGAGATCACAGATACGCAGTATTTT. Amino acid sequence: CASSSRLAREITDTQYF.

This clonotype was seen repeatedly, ten times or more. The chain carries TRBV29-1 and TRBJ1-2; 9 bases match TRBD1. The germline CDR1 and CDR2 sequences are SQVTM and ANQGSEA. J lost 5 bases, V lost 4 bases, and 5 bases had no gene match. The CDR3 spans 13 residues. The CDR3 DNA reads as TGCAGCGTTGGCCCCGGGACAGGGTATGGCTACACCTTC. Encoded protein: CSVGPGTGYGYTF.

The chain has TRBV5-1 and TRBJ2-1, with D maybe TRBD2 (5 bases). Deletions cut 5 bases from V and 2 bases from J, with 17 bases between. The length of the CDR3 is 16 residues. Per germline, CDR1 SGHRS and CDR2 YFSETQ. The CDR3 DNA reads as TGCGCCAGCAGGCCAAGGTCGAGGGCCCCCTACAATGAGCAGTTCTTC. It yields the protein CASRPRSRAPYNEQFF. Filled out from reference TRBV5-1 and TRBJ2-1, the complete variable domain reads KAGVTQTPRYLIKTRGQQVTLSCSPISGHRSVSWYQQTPGQGLQFLFEYFSETQRNKGNFPGRFSGRQFSNSRSEMNVSTLELGDSALYLCASRPRSRAPYNEQFFGPGTRLTVL.

Many counts were recorded for this clonotype. The V and J genes are TRBV5-1 and TRBJ1-6; D is undetermined. With 4 bases removed from V and 3 bases from J, the gap between germline ends came to 11 bases. The CDR3 totals 15 residues. Looked up from germline, CDR1 is SGHRS and CDR2 is YFSETQ. The CDR3 loop is CASSQGRFYNSPLHF. The CDR3 DNA reads as TGCGCCAGCAGCCAAGGACGGTTCTATAATTCACCCCTCCACTTT.